The clone carrying this T cell receptor beta chain appeared a few times. Its antigen is as yet unknown. This sample also contains other DNA sequences that code for the same CDR3. Primers for the PCR totalled 60 Vbeta and 13 Jbeta. The protocol was immunoSEQ multiplex PCR, while the TCRdb copy is restricted to in-frame clones and leaves out a portion. The sample has roughly 130,000 clones, about 73% seen once. This entry belongs to a study of cytomegalovirus exposure and HLA in healthy donors. Study-wide results and limits: In an earlier analysis, in several hundred donors, most V segments appeared productive either ~87% or ~30% of the time. Three chains linked to CMV were shown in vitro to be specific for CMV antigens. A later analysis appeared to link common viral pathogens to several of the most significant clusters.

In germline, CDR1 is MNHNS, CDR2 SASEGT. The CDR3 is 12 amino acids. Trimming removed 4 bases at V and 5 bases at J, with 8 bases between. The rearrangement uses TRBV6-1 and TRBJ1-1; no clear D gene. The receptor was isolated from a woman aged 50 to 60 in good health and CMV-seropositive. Sample: PBMCs. This CDR3 is CASSVGGTEAFF. DNA of the CDR3: TGTGCCAGCAGTGTTGGCGGGACTGAAGCTTTCTTT.